A single T cell receptor (beta chain) is shown here with its context. Its antigen is not known. Employing constant-segment primers, 5'RACE generated TCR alpha and TCR beta cDNA libraries bearing sample barcodes and UMIs. TCRdb fed the 5' RACE reads into MiXCR, producing one record per CDR3 protein. The profile shows more than 450,000 distinct CDR3 sequences, 18% of them singletons. The length of the CDR3 is 12 residues. The ends were cut back, 6 bases at V and 5 bases at J, with 9 bases in the middle. These data originate in a study of T-cell memory formation after mild COVID-19. Looking at the study overall: There were largely donor-specific TCR clusters.

Study conclusions and caveats: Mainly CM and EM harbored the contracting CD4+ clones; mainly EMRA harbored the CD8+ ones. Researchers found some responding clones in pre-infection memory, a sign that cross-reactive memory joined.

V and J are TRBV12-3 or TRBV12-4 and TRBJ2-3; weak D call: TRBD1 (5 bases). The sample comprised PBMCs or a T cell subset sorted from them (not recorded which). This sequence was found in an adult woman who had mild COVID-19 (a few samples of this study predate the infection). Cell type and time point are not known. Here the CDR3 DNA reads TGTGCCAGCAGAGAAGACAGAGATACGCAGTATTTT. It specifies CASREDRDTQYF.